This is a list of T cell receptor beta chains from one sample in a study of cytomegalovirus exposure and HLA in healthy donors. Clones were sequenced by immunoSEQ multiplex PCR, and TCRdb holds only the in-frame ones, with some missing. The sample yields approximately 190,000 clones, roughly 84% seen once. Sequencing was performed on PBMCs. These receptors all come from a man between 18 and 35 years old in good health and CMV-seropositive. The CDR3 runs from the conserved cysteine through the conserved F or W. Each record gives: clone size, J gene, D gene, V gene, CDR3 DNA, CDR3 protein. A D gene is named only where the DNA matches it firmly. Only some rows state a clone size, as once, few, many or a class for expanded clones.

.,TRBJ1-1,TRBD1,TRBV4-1,TGCGCCAGCAGCCAACGGGCAGGGGGCGCCGTCACTGAAGCTTTCTTT,CASSQRAGGAVTEAFF
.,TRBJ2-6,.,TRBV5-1,TGCGCCAGCAGCCTGGAACGGGGGGGGGCCAACGTCCTGACTTTC,CASSLERGGANVLTF
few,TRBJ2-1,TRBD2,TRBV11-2,TGTGCCAGCAGCTGGGGACTAGCGGCCTACAATGAGCAGTTCTTC,CASSWGLAAYNEQFF
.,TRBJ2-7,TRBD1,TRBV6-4,TGTGCCCGCACCTCTCCGGGACAGGACTCCTACGAGCAGTACTTC,CARTSPGQDSYEQYF
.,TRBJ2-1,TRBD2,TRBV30,TGTGCCTGGCAACTAGGGATTAGCGGGACACCCTCCTACAATGAGCAGTTCTTC,CAWQLGISGTPSYNEQFF
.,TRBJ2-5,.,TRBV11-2,TGTGCCAGCAGCCCAGGAATGGGGGGAAGGGAGACCCAGTACTTC,CASSPGMGGRETQYF
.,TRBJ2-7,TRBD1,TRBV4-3,TGCGCCAGCAGCCAAGGACAGGGTCCCTCCTACGAGCAGTACTTC,CASSQGQGPSYEQYF
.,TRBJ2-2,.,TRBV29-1,TGCAGCGTTGACCGGGGGAACACCGGGGAGCTGTTTTTT,CSVDRGNTGELFF
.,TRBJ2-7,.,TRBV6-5,TGTGCCAGCAGTTTGACGAGAGGCTACGAGCAGTACTTC,CASSLTRGYEQYF
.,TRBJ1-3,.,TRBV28,TGTGCCAGCAGTTTAGGTACTCCCCTAGACACCATATATTTT,CASSLGTPLDTIYF
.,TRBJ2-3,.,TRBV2,TGTGCCAGCAGTGGGGCCCAGCCGACGCAGTATTTT,CASSGAQPTQYF
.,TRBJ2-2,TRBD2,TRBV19,TGTGCCAGTAGCCGACTAGCGGGGGACACCGGGGAGCTGTTTTTT,CASSRLAGDTGELFF
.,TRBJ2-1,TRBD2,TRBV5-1,TGCGCCAGCAGCTTGGGACTAGCGGGAGAGGGTGAGCAGTTCTTC,CASSLGLAGEGEQFF
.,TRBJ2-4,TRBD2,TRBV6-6,TGTGCCAGTGGACTAGCGGGAGGCATTCAGTACTTC,CASGLAGGIQYF
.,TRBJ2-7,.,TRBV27,TGTGCCAGCAGAGGCCGGGATCGGTACGAGCAGTACTTC,CASRGRDRYEQYF
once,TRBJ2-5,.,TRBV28,TGTGCCAGCAGTCCGACGACTAGTCAAGAGACCCAGTACTTC,CASSPTTSQETQYF
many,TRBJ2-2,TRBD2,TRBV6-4,TGTGCCAGCAGTGACGAGCGGGAGGCCGGGGAGCTGTTTTTT,CASSDEREAGELFF
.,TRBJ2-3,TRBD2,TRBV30,TGTGCCTGGAGTGTTCTACTCCTAGCGGGAGGGCATGATACGCAGTATTTT,CAWSVLLLAGGHDTQYF
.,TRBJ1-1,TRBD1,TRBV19,TGTGCCAGTAGTAAGTCCTCCGGTCAGGGGGGCACTGAAGCTTTCTTT,CASSKSSGQGGTEAFF
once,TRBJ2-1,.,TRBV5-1,TGCGCCAGCAGCTTGGGGTTTACAAAAAATGAGCAGTTCTTC,CASSLGFTKNEQFF
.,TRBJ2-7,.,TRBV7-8,TGTGCCAGCAGCGACCGCCGCGTTTTGGCGGACGAGCAGTACTTC,CASSDRRVLADEQYF
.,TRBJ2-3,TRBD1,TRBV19,TGTGCCAGTAGTCCCACAGGGGCTTGGGGCACAGATACGCAGTATTTT,CASSPTGAWGTDTQYF
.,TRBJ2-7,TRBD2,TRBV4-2,TGTGCCAGCAGCCCCAGACTAGCAGATTACGAGCAGTACTTC,CASSPRLADYEQYF
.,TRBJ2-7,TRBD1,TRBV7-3,TGTGCCAGCAGTTTAATAGGGGGACAGGGGCCTAAAGATCCCTACGAGCAGTACTTC,CASSLIGGQGPKDPYEQYF
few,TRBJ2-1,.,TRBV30,TGTGCCTGGAGTGTAGTACTTTACAATGAGCAGTTCTTC,CAWSVVLYNEQFF
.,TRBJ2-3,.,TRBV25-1,TGTGCCAGCAGTGGCCTCAGGGCACCAGATACGCAGTATTTT,CASSGLRAPDTQYF
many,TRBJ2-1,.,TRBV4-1,TGCGCCAGCAGCCAAGTTATTGATGAGCAGTTCTTC,CASSQVIDEQFF
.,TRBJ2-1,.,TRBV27,TGTGCCAGCCGGGATACTGACTACAATGAGCAGTTCTTC,CASRDTDYNEQFF
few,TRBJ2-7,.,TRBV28,TGTGCCAGCAATTCGCAGGGCCCCGCCTACGAGCAGTACTTC,CASNSQGPAYEQYF
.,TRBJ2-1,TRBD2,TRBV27,TGTGCCAGCCTACCGGGACTAGCGGAATACAATGAGCAGTTCTTC,CASLPGLAEYNEQFF
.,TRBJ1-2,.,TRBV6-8,TGTGCCAGCAGCCTACCGCGGCTGATCTATGGCTACACCTTC,CASSLPRLIYGYTF